Sequencing of this TCR beta chain was carried out in a study of PD-1 blockade in classical Hodgkin lymphoma. This CDR3 contains 16 residues. Germline assignment: CDR1 SGHTS and CDR2 YDEGEE. V was cut by 5 bases and J by 0 bases, with 17 bases left in between. Noted time point: cycle 4 day 1 (C4D1), after five to seven weeks of nivolumab. Autologous stem cell transplantation was followed by relapse in every patient, and brentuximab vedotin exposure varied. The method was immunoSEQ multiplex PCR; TCRdb's version includes in-frame clones alone and lacks a portion of them. The top ten hold more than 15% of the sample, which has almost 95,000 clones, approximately 83% seen once.

The clonotype originates from a human donor with classical Hodgkin lymphoma. The sequencing here drew on peripheral blood mononuclear cells (PBMCs), taken before the fourth cycle of nivolumab. This chain joins TRBV5-8 and TRBJ1-2; D is perhaps TRBD1 (5 bases). The CDR3 loop reads CASRPAPLGANYGYTF. The CDR3, as DNA: TGTGCCAGCAGACCCGCACCACTGGGGGCTAACTATGGCTACACCTTC.